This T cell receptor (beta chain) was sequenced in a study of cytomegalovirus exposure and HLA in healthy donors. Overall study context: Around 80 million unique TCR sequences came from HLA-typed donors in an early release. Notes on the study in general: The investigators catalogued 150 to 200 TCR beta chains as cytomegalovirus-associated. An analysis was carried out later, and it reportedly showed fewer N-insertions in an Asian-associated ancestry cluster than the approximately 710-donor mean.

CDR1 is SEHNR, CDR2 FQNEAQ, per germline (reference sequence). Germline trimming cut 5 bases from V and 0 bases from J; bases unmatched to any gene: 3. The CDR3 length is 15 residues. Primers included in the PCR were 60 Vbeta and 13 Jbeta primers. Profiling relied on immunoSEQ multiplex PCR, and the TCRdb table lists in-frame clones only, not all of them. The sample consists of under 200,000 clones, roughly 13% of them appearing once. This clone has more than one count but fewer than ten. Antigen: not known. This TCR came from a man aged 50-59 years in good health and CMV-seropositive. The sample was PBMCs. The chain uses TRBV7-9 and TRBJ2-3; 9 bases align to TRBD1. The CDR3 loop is CASSRQGGSTDTQYF. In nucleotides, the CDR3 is TGTGCCAGCAGCAGACAGGGGGGTAGCACAGATACGCAGTATTTT.